Sequencing of this TCR beta chain was carried out in a study of cytomegalovirus exposure and HLA in healthy donors. Whole-study results and caveats: Highly shared sequence variants in one cluster were likely a sequencing artifact.

Primers: 60 Vbeta forward and 13 Jbeta reverse. Sequencing used immunoSEQ multiplex PCR; TCRdb keeps in-frame clones, though not all of them. This repertoire shows 80,000 to 95,000 clones, about three quarters found once; its top ten account for about 15%. This CDR3 has 16 residues. Per germline, CDR1 GTSNPN and CDR2 SVGIG (reference sequence). About this clone: Antigen: not known. Mismatch with germline at one junction end may stem from a read error.

The chain combines TRBV30 with TRBJ1-1; tentative D call: TRBD1 (6 bases). The clonotype originates from a woman aged 45-65 years in good health and CMV-seropositive. The sample taken for sequencing was PBMCs. CDR3 nucleotides: TGTGCCTGGATTCCCTTTTGGACAGAGACGAACACTGGAGCTTTCTTT. Translated, it gives CAWIPFWTETNTGAFF.